These 23 T cell receptor beta chains originate from one sample sequenced in a study of cytomegalovirus exposure and HLA in healthy donors. PCR employed 60 Vbeta and 13 Jbeta primers. Profiled with immunoSEQ multiplex PCR; TCRdb holds only in-frame clones, not every one. The sample lists fewer than 150,000 clones, 65% to 90% occurring once. Sequenced input: PBMCs. These receptors came from a female donor in good health and CMV-seronegative.

This chain joins TRBV6-5 and TRBJ2-6; D may be TRBD1 (6 bases). V shed 6 bases and J shed 4 bases, with 13 bases lying between them. Germline lookup yields CDR1 MNHEY and CDR2 SVGAGI. This CDR3 is 15 amino acids long. The CDR3 here is CASRPTGPGANVLTF. CDR3 coding DNA: TGTGCCAGCAGGCCAACAGGGCCAGGGGCCAACGTCCTGACTTTC.

This clone turned up a few times. This rearrangement joins TRBV7-3 to TRBJ1-2, with D maybe TRBD1 (5 bases). CDR3 size: 14 residues. The germline V gene has CDR1 SGHTA and CDR2 FQGTGA. With 5 bases removed from V and 4 bases from J, the gap between germline ends came to 14 bases. The CDR3 sequence is CASSQDGGGYGYTF. The CDR3 region has the DNA TGTGCCAGCAGCCAGGACGGCGGGGGCTATGGCTACACCTTC.

Only one count was recorded for this clone. The chain links TRBV5-6 to TRBJ2-1, with unresolved D. The V end lost 0 bases, the J end lost 7 bases, and 5 bases lay between the germline ends. This CDR3 comprises 12 residues. The V gene's germline CDR1 is SGHDT and CDR2 YYEEEE. The CDR3 region is CASSLVQNEQFF. The CDR3 DNA sequence: TGTGCCAGCAGCTTGGTTCAGAATGAGCAGTTCTTC. The full variable domain, completed using reference TRBV5-6 and TRBJ2-1, is DAGVTQSPTHLIKTRGQQVTLRCSPKSGHDTVSWYQQALGQGPQFIFQYYEEEERQRGNFPDRFSGHQFPNYSSELNVNALLLGDSALYLCASSLVQNEQFFGPGTRLTVL.

The V call is TRBV5-1, the J call TRBJ1-2, with 9 bases that match TRBD1. The CDR3 is 19 amino acids. V gave up 4 bases and J gave up 5 bases; unmatched junction bases: 21. The germline V gene has CDR1 SGHRS and CDR2 YFSETQ. CDR3 DNA: TGCGCCAGCAGCGACCCCTCCGGGACAGGGCTTACCAGTCTTTATGGCTACACCTTC. It encodes CASSDPSGTGLTSLYGYTF.

This clone was observed once. V and J are TRBV5-1 and TRBJ1-1; possible D gene TRBD1, 6 bases. The germline V gene encodes CDR1 SGHRS and CDR2 YFSETQ. The length of the CDR3 is 14 residues. V was trimmed by 3 bases and J by 5 bases, leaving 14 bases between them. CDR3 amino acids: CASSSLDRSTEAFF. The CDR3 region has the DNA TGCGCCAGCAGCTCCTTGGACAGATCGACTGAAGCTTTCTTT.

The chain is built from TRBV5-1 and TRBJ2-3; 11 nucleotides align to TRBD2. The CDR3 consists of 18 residues. J gave up 4 bases and V 4 bases, and 14 bases lay outside the gene matches. CDR1 is SGHRS, CDR2 YFSETQ, per germline. The CDR3 reads CASSPTIPLAGVSDTQYF. The CDR3 bases are TGCGCCAGCAGCCCCACTATCCCACTAGCGGGAGTCTCAGATACGCAGTATTTT.

V and J are TRBV6-1 and TRBJ1-5, with a weak D call TRBD1 (6 bases). Germline lookup yields CDR1 MNHNS and CDR2 SASEGT. This CDR3 has 14 amino acids. Between the trimmed V and J ends, which lost 5 bases and 6 bases, there was a span of 14 bases. The CDR3 reads CASSMKQGGQPQHF. In nucleotides, the CDR3 is TGTGCCAGCAGTATGAAACAAGGGGGTCAGCCCCAGCATTTT.

J is TRBJ2-3 and V is TRBV7-2, with TRBD1 as a possible D gene (6 bases). This CDR3 is 16 amino acids long. V was clipped by 5 bases and J by 0 bases, with 15 bases between them. Germline lookup yields CDR1 SGHTA and CDR2 FQGNSA. The CDR3 sequence: CASSTQGRASTDTQYF. The CDR3 nucleotides are TGTGCCAGCAGCACCCAGGGGCGAGCTAGCACAGATACGCAGTATTTT.

The V and J genes are TRBV7-9 and TRBJ1-3; D not certain. Germline V CDR1 and CDR2: SEHNR, FQNEAQ (reference sequence). The length of the CDR3 is 16 residues. V gave up 3 bases and J gave up 2 bases, with 14 bases separating them. CDR3 sequence reads: CASSLVETGTGNTIYF. In nucleotides, the CDR3 is TGTGCCAGCAGCTTGGTGGAGACGGGTACTGGAAACACCATATATTTT.

This clone was recorded only once. V and J are TRBV27 and TRBJ2-5, with 8 bases that match TRBD2. Germline V CDR1 and CDR2: MNHEY, SMNVEV (reference sequence). V dropped 6 bases and J dropped 1; count of bases not matched to a gene: 7. The CDR3 sequence is 15 residues long. The CDR3 here is CASRSSGIPQETQYF. The CDR3 bases are TGTGCCAGCAGGAGTAGCGGGATCCCCCAAGAGACCCAGTACTTC.

The chain combines TRBV28 with TRBJ1-5, with D perhaps matching TRBD1 (5 bases). Trimming took off 3 bases at V and 7 bases at J, with 13 bases between the two ends. The CDR3 is 14 amino acids. CDR1 MDHEN and CDR2 SYDVKM come from the germline V gene. CDR3 in DNA: TGTGCCAGCAGTTTTTCGCTGGGGGGGCAGCCCCAGCATTTT. As protein: CASSFSLGGQPQHF.

The genes are TRBV2 and TRBJ2-7; TRBD1 aligns across 7 bases. This CDR3 is 15 amino acids long. J gave up 3 bases and V 0 bases, and 5 bases lay outside the gene matches. CDR1 and CDR2 (germline): SNHLY, FYNNEI. CDR3 amino acids: CASSEAPGDSYEQYF. CDR3 DNA sequence: TGTGCCAGCAGTGAAGCGCCTGGGGACAGCTACGAGCAGTACTTC.

V is TRBV28 and J is TRBJ1-2; D is unclear. From germline, CDR1 is MDHEN and CDR2 SYDVKM. CDR3 length equals 15 residues. Deletions cut 4 bases from V and 0 bases from J, with 12 bases between. This CDR3 reads CASSSSVSANYGYTF. DNA of the CDR3: TGTGCCAGCAGTTCCTCAGTGTCAGCTAACTATGGCTACACCTTC.

This clone has a handful of counts. The chain recombines TRBV30 with TRBJ2-5, with D tentatively TRBD2 (5 bases). Between the trimmed V and J ends, which lost 0 bases and 0 bases, there was a span of 14 bases. This CDR3 region has 16 residues. CDR1 is GTSNPN and CDR2 is SVGIG in the germline V gene (reference sequence). CDR3 loop: CAWSVSSGSYQETQYF. In DNA form, the CDR3 reads TGTGCCTGGAGTGTATCAAGCGGTTCCTACCAAGAGACCCAGTACTTC. Full variable domain (missing parts from reference TRBV30 and TRBJ2-5): SQTIHQWPATLVQPVGSPLSLECTVEGTSNPNLYWYRQAAGRGLQLLFYSVGIGQISSEVPQNLSASRPQDRQFILSSKKLLLSDSGFYLCAWSVSSGSYQETQYFGPGTRLLVL.

V and J are TRBV7-9 and TRBJ1-5; no definite D call. Trimming stripped 2 bases from V and 9 bases from J, with 11 bases between. CDR3 length equals 13 residues. CDR1 and CDR2 from the germline V gene are SEHNR and FQNEAQ (reference sequence). CDR3 amino acids: CASSLNGAGPQHF. CDR3 sequence (DNA): TGTGCCAGCAGCTTAAACGGCGCGGGGCCCCAGCATTTT. The whole variable domain, filled in from reference TRBV7-9 and TRBJ1-5, reads DTGVSQNPRHKITKRGQNVTFRCDPISEHNRLYWYRQTLGQGPEFLTYFQNEAQLEKSRLLSDRFSAERPKGSFSTLEIQRTEQGDSAMYLCASSLNGAGPQHFGDGTRLSIL.

This sequence joins TRBV29-1 and TRBJ1-2; a weak D match, TRBD1 (6 bases). V lost 4 bases and J 2 bases, leaving 11 bases between the germline ends. Per the germline V gene, CDR1 is SQVTM and CDR2 is ANQGSEA. The CDR3 runs to 13 residues. CDR3 sequence reads: CSVARGGNYGYTF. DNA for the CDR3: TGCAGCGTTGCCAGGGGAGGGAACTATGGCTACACCTTC.

This clone has only one observation. The chain uses TRBV7-9 and TRBJ2-1; TRBD2 matches 9 bases. Losses at the gene ends were 0 bases for V and 2 bases for J; bases not matched to a gene: 5. Germline V gene data show CDR1 as SEHNR and CDR2 as FQNEAQ (reference sequence). The CDR3 contains 17 residues. The CDR3, as DNA: TGTGCCAGCAGCTTAGCAGCCGCGGGAGGGACCTACAATGAGCAGTTCTTC. Residues: CASSLAAAGGTYNEQFF.

J is TRBJ2-1 and V is TRBV6-4, with 9 positions matching TRBD2. This CDR3 is 15 amino acids long. The germline CDR1 and CDR2 sequences are MRHNA and SNTAGT. Unmatched junction bases numbered 3, after V lost 3 bases and J lost 3 bases. Here the CDR3 DNA reads TGTGCCAGCAGTGAGTTAGCGGGAGACTACAATGAGCAGTTCTTC. This gives the protein CASSELAGDYNEQFF.

This clone has only one observation. The rearrangement joins TRBV11-3 to TRBJ2-3; the D is unclear. Germline-derived CDR1 and CDR2 are SGHNT and YENEEA. With 5 bases removed from V and 0 bases from J, the gap between germline ends came to 6 bases. The length of the CDR3 is 13 residues. The CDR3, as DNA: TGTGCCAGCAGCAGAGGTAGCACAGATACGCAGTATTTT. This encodes CASSRGSTDTQYF.

As regards this clone: Other DNA sequences in the same sample also yield this CDR3. The chain carries TRBV6-6 and TRBJ2-7, with 9 bases lining up with TRBD1. Trimming cost V 2 bases and J 5 bases; bases outside gene matches: 7. This CDR3 comprises 15 residues. Germline CDR1 MNHNY, CDR2 SVGAGI (reference sequence). CDR3 DNA sequence: TGTGCCAGCAGTTACCCCCACAGGGGGCAAAACGAGCAGTACTTC. Amino acid sequence: CASSYPHRGQNEQYF.

This chain uses TRBV11-2 with TRBJ1-5, with no clear D. This CDR3 spans 13 amino acids. Deletions cut 5 bases from V and 5 bases from J, with 10 bases between. Germline loops: CDR1 SGHAT, CDR2 FQNNGV. The CDR3: CASSQERDQPQHF. The CDR3, as DNA: TGTGCCAGCAGCCAGGAGCGGGATCAGCCCCAGCATTTT.

The sample holds one count of this clone. The chain employs TRBV27 and TRBJ2-7; 7 positions agree with TRBD2. CDR3 size: 15 residues. The V segment lost 2 bases and the J segment 2 bases; nucleotides outside the gene matches: 6. CDR1 and CDR2 (germline): MNHEY, SMNVEV (reference sequence). The CDR3 sequence is CASSLRSGLPYEQYF. The CDR3 region has the DNA TGTGCCAGCAGTTTACGTAGCGGGCTCCCCTACGAGCAGTACTTC.

V is TRBV29-1 and J is TRBJ2-7; TRBD1 aligns across 11 bases. Germline-derived CDR1 and CDR2 are SQVTM and ANQGSEA. V shed 4 bases and J 6 bases; nucleotides not matched to a gene: 8. This CDR3 contains 14 residues. The CDR3 DNA follows: TGCAGCGTTGTACGGGACAGGGGGGCGGGCGAGCAGTACTTC. Translating it yields CSVVRDRGAGEQYF.